The 32 T cell receptor beta chains below come from one sample, sequenced in a study of B cell selection in AIRE deficiency. This table comes from immunoSEQ multiplex PCR, and its TCRdb copy is limited to in-frame clones, with some not included. The table lists 20,000 or so clones, nearly 95% of them singletons. Sorted regulatory T cells were CD4-positive, CD25-high and CD127-low or negative. The sequenced material came from CD4+CD25+ Tregs sorted from PBMCs. The source is a human donor in good health.

This sequence joins TRBV2 and TRBJ1-2, with 7 bases matching TRBD1. Germline-derived CDR1 and CDR2 are SNHLY and FYNNEI. The CDR3 spans 11 residues. V lost 6 bases to trimming and J lost 7 bases; unmatched junction nucleotides: 2. In DNA, the CDR3 is TGTGCCAGCAGCCAGGGGGTTGGCTACACCTTC. Residues: CASSQGVGYTF.

This chain connects TRBV19 to TRBJ2-1, with D uncertain. The length of the CDR3 is 14 residues. CDR1 is LNHDA, CDR2 SQIVND, per germline (reference sequence). Trimming shortened V by 5 bases and J by 5 bases, and 13 bases separated the two germline ends. For the CDR3, the DNA is TGTGCCAGTAGTCGGAACGGAAGAGACAATGAGCAGTTCTTC. It encodes CASSRNGRDNEQFF.

V and J are TRBV7-8 and TRBJ2-5; 10 nucleotides match TRBD1. The CDR3 covers 16 residues. CDR1 and CDR2 from the germline V gene are SGHVS and FQNEAQ. V lost 5 bases, J lost 4 bases, and 10 bases stayed unmatched. The CDR3 loop reads CASSPDRGQFSETQYF. CDR3 DNA sequence: TGTGCCAGCAGCCCCGACAGGGGGCAATTTTCAGAGACCCAGTACTTC. The full variable domain, with the rest looked up from reference TRBV7-8 and TRBJ2-5, is GAGVSQSPRYKVAKRGQDVALRCDPISGHVSLFWYQQALGQGPEFLTYFQNEAQLDKSGLPSDRFFAERPEGSVSTLKIQRTQQEDSAVYLCASSPDRGQFSETQYFGPGTRLLVL.

This rearrangement joins TRBV9 to TRBJ1-2, with a weak D call TRBD1 (6 bases). The germline CDR1 and CDR2 sequences are SGDLS and YYNGEE. Trimming cost V 0 bases and J 4 bases, with 13 bases left between them. CDR3 length equals 15 residues. CDR3: CASSVGGGGAYGYTF. In DNA form, the CDR3 reads TGTGCCAGCAGCGTAGGTGGAGGGGGGGCCTATGGCTACACCTTC.

The CDR3, as DNA: TGTGCCAGCAGCTTAGAAGTAGATACGCAGTATTTT. Translation: CASSLEVDTQYF. The gene calls are TRBV7-9 and TRBJ2-3; D is ambiguous. The CDR3 is 12 amino acids. V gave up 1 base and J gave up 5 bases, with 4 bases separating them. Germline CDR1 and CDR2: SEHNR and FQNEAQ (reference sequence).

The V call is TRBV12-5, the J call TRBJ1-1; D is unclear. In germline, CDR1 is LGHNT, CDR2 FRNRAP. The CDR3 is 12 amino acids. V dropped 5 bases and J dropped 7 bases, with 11 bases sitting between them. CDR3 amino acids: CASGRVRNEAFF. As DNA, the CDR3 is TGTGCTAGTGGTCGGGTCCGAAATGAAGCTTTCTTT.

This clone appeared a single time. The rearrangement uses TRBV18 and TRBJ1-1, with TRBD1 matching over 7 bases. This CDR3 contains 12 residues. V shed 5 bases and J 5 bases; nucleotides not matched to a gene: 2. Germline CDR1 KGHSH, CDR2 LQKENI. The CDR3 spells CASSATGTEAFF. The CDR3 DNA sequence: TGTGCCAGCTCAGCGACAGGGACTGAAGCTTTCTTT.

J is TRBJ1-1 and V is TRBV5-1, with D possibly matching TRBD1 (5 bases). The V end lost 0 bases, the J end lost 1 base, and 10 bases lay between the germline ends. Germline V gene data show CDR1 as SGHRS and CDR2 as YFSETQ. The CDR3 covers 15 residues. DNA for the CDR3: TGCGCCAGCAGCTTGGTAGCCAGGGAGAACACTGAAGCTTTCTTT. As protein: CASSLVARENTEAFF. The variable domain in full, completed from reference TRBV5-1 and TRBJ1-1, reads KAGVTQTPRYLIKTRGQQVTLSCSPISGHRSVSWYQQTPGQGLQFLFEYFSETQRNKGNFPGRFSGRQFSNSRSEMNVSTLELGDSALYLCASSLVARENTEAFFGQGTRLTVV.

This clone was seen just once. The genes are TRBV18 and TRBJ2-6, with a possible D match to TRBD2 (5 bases). V was shortened by 5 bases and J by 5 bases, with 22 bases between the two germline ends. Germline-derived CDR1 and CDR2 are KGHSH and LQKENI. The CDR3 has 18 residues. CDR3 in amino acids: CASSFDPDLQSRANVLTF. The CDR3 DNA follows: TGTGCCAGCTCATTTGATCCGGACTTACAAAGTCGGGCCAACGTCCTGACTTTC. Together with reference TRBV18 and TRBJ2-6, the CDR3 gives the full variable domain: NAGVMQNPRHLVRRRGQEARLRCSPMKGHSHVYWYRQLPEEGLKFMVYLQKENIIDESGMPKERFSAEFPKEGPSILRIQQVVRGDSAAYFCASSFDPDLQSRANVLTFGAGSRLTVL.

The V gene is TRBV20-1, the J gene TRBJ2-7; the D call may be TRBD1 or TRBD2 (5 bases each). The germline gives CDR1 DFQATT, CDR2 SNEGSKA (reference sequence). CDR3 size: 11 residues. V lost 6 bases and J 5 bases, leaving 11 bases between the germline ends. The CDR3 nucleotides read TGCAGTGCGGGGGAAGTCCACGAGCAGTACTTC. Its protein is CSAGEVHEQYF.

The chain has TRBV29-1 and TRBJ2-4; the match to TRBD2 covers 8 bases. This CDR3 contains 13 residues. V shed 0 bases, J shed 14 bases, and the junction held 9 bases outside the gene matches. Germline CDR1 SQVTM, CDR2 ANQGSEA. The DNA for the CDR3 is TGCAGCGTTGAAGAAAACTCCGGGACTAGAAAGTACTTC. As protein: CSVEENSGTRKYF.

The chain couples TRBV6-9 to TRBJ2-7; possible D gene TRBD2, 6 bases. V gave up 7 bases and J gave up 3 bases, with 19 bases separating them. The CDR3 has 15 residues. CDR1 is MNHGY and CDR2 is SVAAGI in the germline V gene. The CDR3 coding sequence is TGTGCCAGCAAGGTCGGAGCGGGCTACCGCTACGAGCAGTACTTC. It codes for CASKVGAGYRYEQYF.

This clone was recorded once. The V call is TRBV10-3, the J call TRBJ2-1; D remains unclear. The CDR3 has 11 residues. Germline V CDR1 and CDR2: ENHRY, SYGVKD. V was pared by 2 bases and J by 9 bases, with 5 bases between. The CDR3 DNA reads TGTGCCATCAGTGAGGGCCTTGAGCAGTTCTTC. Its translation: CAISEGLEQFF.

This clone has a handful of counts. The chain recombines TRBV5-1 with TRBJ2-2, with no clear D. Germline V gene sequence: CDR1 SGHRS, CDR2 YFSETQ. V dropped 0 bases and J dropped 3 bases, with 6 bases sitting between them. This CDR3 region has 14 residues. The CDR3 sequence: CASSLAPDTGELFF. CDR3 sequence (DNA): TGCGCCAGCAGCTTGGCGCCGGACACCGGGGAGCTGTTTTTT.

The V call is TRBV7-8, the J call TRBJ2-3; 9 positions agree with TRBD2. CDR3 length: 13 amino acids. Germline CDR1 is SGHVS and CDR2 is FQNEAQ. The J segment lost 9 bases and the V segment lost 4 bases, leaving 5 bases of the junction unmatched. CDR3 residues: CASSSQLAGTQYF. CDR3 sequence (DNA): TGTGCCAGCAGCTCCCAGCTAGCGGGGACGCAGTATTTT.

This chain connects TRBV2 to TRBJ2-5, with D unresolved. The V end lost 8 bases, the J end lost 2 bases, and 15 bases lay between the germline ends. CDR1 is SNHLY and CDR2 is FYNNEI in the germline V gene. The CDR3 has 14 amino acids. The CDR3 DNA reads TGTGCCAGCCAGCGAAGGGCCGTACAAGAGACCCAGTACTTC. Residues: CASQRRAVQETQYF.

V and J are TRBV5-1 and TRBJ2-5; 9 nucleotides align to TRBD2. From germline, CDR1 is SGHRS and CDR2 YFSETQ. The CDR3 length is 16 residues. Unmatched junction bases numbered 6, after V lost 1 base and J lost 2 bases. In DNA, the CDR3 is TGCGCCAGCAGCTTGTCTCTGCTAGCGGGACAAGAGACCCAGTACTTC. Protein sequence: CASSLSLLAGQETQYF.

The chain links TRBV27 to TRBJ2-7; D perhaps matches TRBD2 (6 bases). The germline V gene encodes CDR1 MNHEY and CDR2 SMNVEV (reference sequence). The CDR3 totals 17 residues. Deletions cut 4 bases from V and 0 bases from J, with 19 bases between. CDR3 region: CASSSYIQGGNSYEQYF. CDR3 bases: TGTGCCAGCAGTTCCTATATCCAGGGCGGGAACTCCTACGAGCAGTACTTC.

The J gene is TRBJ2-7, the V gene TRBV11-2; 13 bases match TRBD2. CDR1 is SGHAT and CDR2 is FQNNGV in the germline V gene. With V trimmed by 4 bases and J by 6 bases, 6 bases remained unmatched. This CDR3 is 15 amino acids long. CDR3 region: CASSSLAGGWSEQYF. The CDR3 nucleotides read TGTGCCAGCAGCTCACTAGCGGGAGGGTGGAGCGAGCAGTACTTC.

The chain is built from TRBV25-1 and TRBJ2-5; D could derive from TRBD1 or TRBD2 (5 bases each). This CDR3 is 16 amino acids long. The germline gives CDR1 MGHDK, CDR2 SYGVNS. V lost 5 bases and J 2 bases, leaving 18 bases between the germline ends. CDR3 region: CASSRGRARGQETQYF. CDR3 bases: TGTGCCAGCAGTAGGGGTCGGGCGAGGGGACAAGAGACCCAGTACTTC.

This clone was counted a single time. The rearrangement joins TRBV7-9 to TRBJ1-3; D is undetermined. CDR1 is SEHNR, CDR2 FQNEAQ, per germline (reference sequence). The CDR3 contains 15 residues. The V gene lost 4 bases and the J gene lost 1 base, with 11 bases spanning the gap. The CDR3 sequence: CASSSQSWSGNTIYF. CDR3 nucleotides: TGTGCCAGCAGCTCCCAGAGTTGGTCTGGAAACACCATATATTTT.

The rearrangement uses TRBV4-1 and TRBJ2-2; possible D gene TRBD2, 5 bases. Trimming removed 6 bases from V and 3 bases from J, with 20 bases in between. CDR1 MGHRA and CDR2 YSYEKL come from the germline V gene. CDR3 length: 17 amino acids. The CDR3 protein is CASSRTTTGIDTGELFF. CDR3 nucleotide sequence: TGCGCCAGCAGTCGTACCACAACCGGGATCGACACCGGGGAGCTGTTTTTT.

The gene calls are TRBV4-2 and TRBJ1-6; the match to TRBD1 covers 8 bases. Per the germline V gene, CDR1 is LGHNA and CDR2 is YNFKEQ. V lost 6 bases and J lost 7; bases outside the gene matches: 5. The CDR3 runs 14 residues. CDR3 in DNA: TGTGCCAGCAGGGGGACAGGTATGAATTCACCCCTCCACTTT. Amino acids: CASRGTGMNSPLHF.

V and J are TRBV6-1 and TRBJ2-3; tentatively, D is TRBD1 (5 bases). V dropped 6 bases and J dropped 1 base, with 11 bases sitting between them. CDR1 MNHNS and CDR2 SASEGT come from the germline V gene. The CDR3 contains 14 residues. For the CDR3, the DNA is TGTGCCAGCAGCCCGGCCAGGGGCACAGATACGCAGTATTTT. Amino acids: CASSPARGTDTQYF.

This sequence joins TRBV7-9 and TRBJ2-2, with 9 positions matching TRBD2. Germline V CDR1 and CDR2: SEHNR, FQNEAQ (reference sequence). This CDR3 has 14 amino acids. V gave up 7 bases and J gave up 8 bases; unmatched junction bases: 8. The CDR3 DNA reads as TGTGCCAGCACTGGATGGCTAGCGGGAGGGGAGCTGTTTTTT. This translates into CASTGWLAGGELFF.

V gene TRBV5-6 combines with J gene TRBJ2-1, with 8 bases aligning to TRBD2. CDR1 and CDR2 from the germline V gene are SGHDT and YYEEEE. Trimming removed 0 bases from V and 7 bases from J; junction bases left unmatched: 6. The CDR3 runs 15 residues. The CDR3 sequence: CASSLGGGPRNEQFF. Written as DNA, the CDR3 is TGTGCCAGCAGCTTGGGCGGGGGGCCCCGTAATGAGCAGTTCTTC.

The J gene is TRBJ2-7, the V gene TRBV6-6, with 8 bases aligning to TRBD1. This CDR3 spans 14 amino acids. Trimming cost V 10 bases and J 4 bases; bases outside gene matches: 12. CDR1 is MNHNY and CDR2 is SVGAGI in the germline V gene (reference sequence). The DNA for the CDR3 is TGTGCCACAACGGACAGGGAACCAGTATACGAGCAGTACTTC. This codes for CATTDREPVYEQYF.

This chain connects TRBV4-2 to TRBJ2-2; possible D gene TRBD1, 6 bases. This CDR3 is built from 17 residues. The germline gives CDR1 LGHNA, CDR2 YNFKEQ. Deletions cut 0 bases from V and 2 bases from J, with 13 bases between. The DNA of the CDR3 is TGTGCCAGCAGCCAAGAATCTGGGGGCATTAACACCGGGGAGCTGTTTTTT. Translation gives CASSQESGGINTGELFF.

J is TRBJ2-7 and V is TRBV6-6; maybe TRBD2 (7 bases). Germline V lookup: CDR1 MNHNY, CDR2 SVGAGI (reference sequence). V lost 0 bases and J 6 bases, leaving 15 bases between the germline ends. The CDR3 contains 15 residues. The CDR3 loop reads CASSYSRGGRGEQYF. The CDR3 DNA reads TGTGCCAGCAGTTACTCCCGCGGGGGCCGTGGCGAGCAGTACTTC.

Details on this clone: Other DNA sequences in this specimen translate into the identical CDR3. This rearrangement joins TRBV7-2 to TRBJ1-5; tentatively, D is TRBD1 (5 bases). Trimming pared 3 bases from V and 5 bases from J, leaving 8 bases between. The germline CDR1 and CDR2 sequences are SGHTA and FQGNSA. The CDR3 extends over 13 amino acids. The CDR3 reads CASSLVGDQPQHF. CDR3 nucleotide sequence: TGTGCCAGCAGCTTGGTGGGGGATCAGCCCCAGCATTTT.

The chain is built from TRBV7-9 and TRBJ2-1, with TRBD1 matching 8 bases. Unmatched junction bases numbered 6, after V lost 6 bases and J lost 2 bases. The CDR3 sequence is 15 residues long. The germline gives CDR1 SEHNR, CDR2 FQNEAQ (reference sequence). CDR3 residues: CASSRQGTTYNEQFF. DNA for the CDR3: TGTGCCAGCAGTCGACAGGGGACCACCTACAATGAGCAGTTCTTC.

This sequence joins TRBV5-1 and TRBJ2-5; TRBD1 or TRBD2 may be the D gene (6 bases each). There are 16 residues in the CDR3. Trimming took 0 bases from V and 1 from J, leaving 13 bases between them. The V gene's germline CDR1 is SGHRS and CDR2 YFSETQ. CDR3 nucleotide sequence: TGCGCCAGCAGCTTGGTAGTCGGGGGCCCCCAAGAGACCCAGTACTTC. Its protein product is CASSLVVGGPQETQYF.